The 17 T cell receptor beta chains listed next were all sequenced from one sample in a study of CD4 T cells in relation to SARS-CoV-2 and coronaviruses. Before the COVID-19 pandemic, during about 2011-2019, CD4+ T cells were taken from unexposed donors. Isolation of CD4+ T cells took place after less than 13 days in culture. The antigens these receptors bind are not known. Only in-frame clones appear in the TCRdb table, and some are missing; sequencing was by immunoSEQ multiplex PCR. The sample comprises about 19,000 clones, 77% of which are singletons, and around a quarter rests with the top ten. Sequenced input: CD4+ T cells from PBMCs, cultured in vitro. The source of these receptors is a human donor in good health.

The chain links TRBV28 to TRBJ1-5, with 7 nucleotides matching TRBD1. Germline CDR1 MDHEN, CDR2 SYDVKM. Unmatched junction bases numbered 10, after V lost 10 bases and J lost 1 base. This CDR3 is 15 amino acids long. CDR3 residues: CATNLGTESNQPQHF. The CDR3 nucleotides are TGTGCCACCAACCTAGGGACAGAAAGCAATCAGCCCCAGCATTTT.

The chain links TRBV6-5 to TRBJ2-1; the match to TRBD2 covers 11 bases. This CDR3 is 15 amino acids long. V was clipped by 6 bases and J by 6 bases; unmatched bases: 7. CDR1 is MNHEY, CDR2 SVGAGI, per germline. The CDR3 DNA reads as TGTGCCAGCAGACATATAGCGGGAGGGCCCAATGAGCAGTTCTTC. Translating gives CASRHIAGGPNEQFF.

The V and J genes are TRBV25-1 and TRBJ2-3, with D perhaps matching TRBD2 (6 bases). This CDR3 has 15 amino acids. The V gene's germline CDR1 is MGHDK and CDR2 SYGVNS. Trimming pared 2 bases from V and 6 bases from J, leaving 15 bases between. The CDR3 protein is CASSERLGGGDTQYF. In nucleotides, the CDR3 is TGTGCCAGCAGTGAACGACTAGGAGGAGGGGATACGCAGTATTTT.

The genes are TRBV6-5 and TRBJ1-1, with a weak D call TRBD1 (5 bases). In germline, CDR1 is MNHEY, CDR2 SVGAGI. Trimming cost V 4 bases and J 3 bases, with 12 bases left between them. This CDR3 region has 14 residues. CDR3 region: CASSFARGHTEAFF. The CDR3 coding sequence is TGTGCCAGCAGTTTCGCTAGGGGACACACTGAAGCTTTCTTT.

The chain recombines TRBV24-1 with TRBJ2-2, with D maybe TRBD2 (5 bases). CDR1 and CDR2 from the germline V gene are KGHDR and SFDVKD. Trimming stripped 1 base from V and 5 bases from J, with 16 bases between. The length of the CDR3 is 17 residues. CDR3 DNA sequence: TGTGCCACCAGTGATTTCGCCCCTTCGGGAATTACCGGGGAGCTGTTTTTT. It is translated as CATSDFAPSGITGELFF.

The V and J genes are TRBV3-1 (or the pseudogene TRBV3-2) and TRBJ1-4, with D unresolved. V was shortened by 4 bases and J by 0 bases, with 6 bases between the two germline ends. CDR3 length: 14 residues. Germline lookup yields CDR1 LGHDT and CDR2 YNNKEL (reference sequence). The CDR3 region is CASSPSATNEKLFF. The CDR3 nucleotides are TGTGCCAGCAGCCCGAGCGCAACTAATGAAAAACTGTTTTTT.

This chain connects TRBV6-5 to TRBJ2-1; D is ambiguous. The CDR3 contains 11 residues. Germline V gene lookup returns CDR1 MNHEY and CDR2 SVGAGI. V was trimmed by 6 bases and J by 12 bases, leaving 12 bases between them. The DNA of the CDR3 is TGTGCCAGCAGGCCGGCCCCATGGCAGTTCTTC. Its translation is CASRPAPWQFF.

This chain connects TRBV6-1 to TRBJ1-1, with no clear D. The V gene's germline CDR1 is MNHNS and CDR2 SASEGT. Trimming cost V 1 base and J 11 bases, with 17 bases left between them. This CDR3 has 14 residues. In DNA form, the CDR3 reads TGTGCCAGCAGTGAAGATGGGAGGGCGGCTGGGGCTTTCTTT. It is translated as CASSEDGRAAGAFF.

The J gene is TRBJ2-1, the V gene TRBV19, with 10 bases matching TRBD2. The CDR3 covers 15 residues. The V gene end was trimmed by 3 bases and the J gene end by 4 bases; junction bases not matched to a gene: 3. Germline assignment: CDR1 LNHDA and CDR2 SQIVND (reference sequence). CDR3 nucleotides: TGTGCCAGTAGTATGTGGACTAGCGGTTACAATGAGCAGTTCTTC. This encodes CASSMWTSGYNEQFF. The full variable domain, completed using reference TRBV19 and TRBJ2-1, is DGGITQSPKYLFRKEGQNVTLSCEQNLNHDAMYWYRQDPGQGLRLIYYSQIVNDFQKGDIAEGYSVSREKKESFPLTVTSAQKNPTAFYLCASSMWTSGYNEQFFGPGTRLTVL.

The chain joins TRBV24-1 to TRBJ2-1, with D possibly being TRBD2 (7 bases). There are 15 residues in the CDR3. CDR1 is KGHDR and CDR2 is SFDVKD in the germline V gene. The V gene lost 3 bases and the J gene lost 7 bases, with 15 bases spanning the gap. CDR3 loop: CATSDQQGGGNEQFF. CDR3 nucleotide sequence: TGTGCCACCAGTGATCAACAGGGAGGGGGGAATGAGCAGTTCTTC.

The chain combines TRBV28 with TRBJ2-5, with D perhaps matching TRBD2 (6 bases). Germline V gives CDR1 MDHEN, CDR2 SYDVKM. The CDR3 contains 16 residues. Deletions cut 3 bases from V and 1 base from J, with 15 bases between. The CDR3 coding sequence is TGTGCCAGCAGTTTGACTGGAGCGGGCCGCCAAGAGACCCAGTACTTC. Translated, it gives CASSLTGAGRQETQYF.

The chain uses TRBV6-4 and TRBJ2-1, with D possibly matching TRBD2 (5 bases). Trimming stripped 0 bases from V and 9 bases from J, with 9 bases between. The CDR3 runs to 13 residues. Germline loops: CDR1 MRHNA, CDR2 SNTAGT. CDR3 protein: CASSDSGEGEQFF. The CDR3 DNA sequence: TGTGCCAGCAGTGACTCGGGAGAAGGTGAGCAGTTCTTC.

This clone was seen more than once but under ten times. V gene TRBV19 combines with J gene TRBJ1-2; D is possibly TRBD1 (5 bases). This CDR3 comprises 14 residues. V was clipped by 2 bases and J by 6 bases, with 13 bases between them. Per the germline V gene, CDR1 is LNHDA and CDR2 is SQIVND (reference sequence). The DNA for the CDR3 is TGTGCCAGTAGTATATCTCGGGGGAAGGATGGCTACACCTTC. It encodes CASSISRGKDGYTF.

The J gene is TRBJ2-7, the V gene TRBV10-1, with TRBD2 matching 7 bases. The CDR3 extends over 14 amino acids. CDR1 and CDR2 (germline): WNHNN, SYGVQD (reference sequence). J gave up 3 bases and V 8 bases, and 10 bases lay outside the gene matches. In nucleotides, the CDR3 is TGCGCCAGCTCCCTTGGCGGGAGCCTCTACGAGCAGTACTTC. Encoded protein: CASSLGGSLYEQYF.

This chain joins TRBV18 and TRBJ2-1; 10 bases line up with TRBD2. V dropped 2 bases and J dropped 6; count of bases not matched to a gene: 4. The germline V gene encodes CDR1 KGHSH and CDR2 LQKENI. The CDR3 has 15 amino acids. The CDR3 bases are TGTGCCAGCTCACCATCGGGACTAGCGTTCAATGAGCAGTTCTTC. Its translation is CASSPSGLAFNEQFF.

The chain employs TRBV15 and TRBJ2-3, with a tentative D call TRBD2 (6 bases). The CDR3 is made up of 17 amino acids. The germline V and J ends were trimmed by 0 bases and 4 bases, with 17 bases remaining between them. The germline V gene encodes CDR1 LNHNV and CDR2 YYDKDF (reference sequence). The CDR3 loop reads CATSRDIGAQRADTQYF. CDR3 in DNA: TGTGCCACCAGCAGAGATATCGGCGCGCAGCGGGCAGATACGCAGTATTTT.

The V and J genes are TRBV21-1 and TRBJ2-5; TRBD1 is taken as the D call from the table, unchecked against the DNA. TRBV21-1 is a recognized pseudogene. CDR3 length: 16 residues. CDR3 nucleotide sequence: TGTGCCAGCAACTGCATCCGGGACAGGGTCCAAGAGACCCAGTACTTC. This sequence encodes CASNCIRDRVQETQYF.